Listed below are T cell receptor beta chains from one sample, sequenced in a study of T cells in Graves' hyperthyroidism and ophthalmopathy. TCRdb re-called the multiplex PCR reads with MiXCR, one entry per CDR3 protein. The table lists about 640,000 distinct CDR3 sequences, around 20% of them singletons. Sequencing was carried out using blood. Source of these receptors: a man aged 30 to 39 with Graves' ophthalmopathy. Each CDR3 is given with its conserved first and last residue. D genes are given only for firm matches. Clone size is given for some rows only: seen once, a few or many times, or a class if the clone is expanded.

d_call,v_call,j_call,clone_size,cdr3_aa,cdr3_nt
TRBD1,TRBV6-1,TRBJ1-1,many,CASIVGQGGTEAFF,TGTGCCAGCATCGTCGGACAGGGAGGCACTGAAGCTTTCTTT
.,TRBV20-1,TRBJ2-7,many,CSARRDTGYEQYF,TGCAGTGCTAGGAGGGACACGGGATACGAGCAGTACTTC
.,TRBV20-1,TRBJ2-3,few,CSARLADIGGTDTQYF,TGCAGTGCTAGATTAGCGGACATCGGGGGCACAGATACGCAGTATTTT
.,TRBV27,TRBJ2-1,.,CASNLIRETLDNEQFF,TGTGCCAGCAATTTAATCCGGGAGACATTAGACAATGAGCAGTTCTTC
.,TRBV7-6,TRBJ2-5,few,CASSRKRELETQYF,TGTGCCAGCAGCCGAAAGAGGGAATTAGAGACCCAGTACTTC
TRBD1,TRBV12-3/TRBV12-4,TRBJ1-2,few,CASSVRDRGPVDYGYTF,TGTGCCAGCAGTGTCCGGGACAGGGGGCCCGTGGACTATGGCTACACCTTC
TRBD2,TRBV7-2,TRBJ2-7,many,CASSLGTSGIAPYEQYF,TGTGCCAGCAGCTTAGGGACTAGCGGGATTGCCCCCTACGAGCAGTACTTC
.,TRBV12-3/TRBV12-4,TRBJ1-5,.,CASRPTGYNQPQHF,TGTGCCAGCAGGCCGACAGGTTACAATCAGCCCCAGCATTTT
.,TRBV7-9,TRBJ1-1,.,CASSLTETNTEAFF,TGTGCCAGCAGCTTAACCGAAACGAACACTGAAGCTTTCTTT
.,TRBV19,TRBJ1-5,.,CASSARDGSFNQPQHF,TGTGCCAGTAGTGCGAGGGACGGGAGTTTCAATCAGCCCCAGCATTTT
TRBD1,TRBV6-1,TRBJ2-7,once,CASSGDLTGARDEQYF,TGTGCCAGCAGTGGGGATCTGACAGGGGCTCGCGACGAGCAGTACTTC
TRBD1,TRBV7-9,TRBJ2-1,.,CASGPPAGQGYNEQFF,TGTGCCAGCGGGCCTCCGGCGGGACAGGGCTACAATGAGCAGTTCTTC
TRBD2,TRBV6-1,TRBJ2-7,few,CASGPGTSGSYEQYF,TGTGCCAGCGGACCCGGGACTAGCGGATCCTACGAGCAGTACTTC
.,TRBV7-2,TRBJ2-4,.,CASREGLVAKNIQYF,TGTGCCAGCAGAGAGGGCCTAGTTGCCAAAAACATTCAGTACTTC
.,TRBV27,TRBJ1-6,few,CASSSPSRSYNSPLHF,TGTGCCAGCAGTAGTCCCAGCCGCTCCTATAATTCACCCCTCCACTTT
TRBD1,TRBV20-1,TRBJ2-7,few,CSASAELIGTAYEQYF,TGCAGTGCTAGTGCAGAACTAATCGGGACAGCCTACGAGCAGTACTTC
.,TRBV5-7,TRBJ2-7,.,CASSLDAPGEQYF,TGTGCCAGCAGCTTGGATGCACCGGGGGAGCAGTACTTC
.,TRBV28,TRBJ2-5,many,CASSPEAIQETQYF,TGTGCCAGCAGTCCCGAAGCCATCCAAGAGACCCAGTACTTC
.,TRBV10-3,TRBJ2-7,many,CAISDPGLHLSYEQYF,TGTGCCATCAGTGACCCGGGACTCCACCTCTCCTACGAGCAGTACTTC
.,TRBV2,TRBJ1-1,many,CASSEAQGQSTEAFF,TGTGCCAGCAGTGAAGCGCAAGGACAAAGCACTGAAGCTTTCTTT
TRBD1,TRBV7-3,TRBJ1-5,many,CASSLRGVGDRAVLPDQPQHF,TGTGCCAGCAGCTTAAGGGGCGTAGGGGACAGGGCGGTCTTGCCTGATCAGCCCCAGCATTTT
.,TRBV2,TRBJ1-1,many,CASSGGGEGFTTEAFF,TGTGCCAGCAGTGGGGGGGGGGAGGGTTTTACAACTGAAGCTTTCTTT
TRBD2,TRBV7-6,TRBJ2-1,.,CASSQTGLAGNEQFF,TGTGCCAGCAGCCAAACGGGACTAGCGGGCAATGAGCAGTTCTTC
.,TRBV19,TRBJ1-2,.,CASSPFPSQGNYGYTF,TGTGCCAGTAGCCCATTCCCCTCCCAAGGGAACTATGGCTACACCTTC
.,TRBV29-1,TRBJ2-5,.,CSVEDWETGFQETQYF,TGCAGCGTTGAAGATTGGGAAACAGGGTTTCAAGAGACCCAGTACTTC
.,TRBV20-1,TRBJ2-7,.,CSARDRGFYEQYF,TGCAGTGCTAGAGATCGAGGTTTCTACGAGCAGTACTTC
.,TRBV29-1,TRBJ2-7,many,CSVAGQIGEQYF,TGCAGCGTTGCTGGACAGATTGGCGAGCAGTACTTC
.,TRBV28,TRBJ1-2,many,CASSDVRLNYGYTF,TGTGCCAGCAGTGATGTAAGGCTGAACTATGGCTACACCTTC
TRBD1,TRBV6-2/TRBV6-3,TRBJ1-2,.,CASRDRQGADGYTF,TGTGCCAGCAGGGATCGACAGGGGGCGGATGGCTACACCTTC
TRBD2,TRBV24-1,TRBJ2-3,.,CATSAGDSGRAVIDTQYF,TGTGCCACCAGTGCGGGGGATAGCGGGAGGGCCGTAATAGATACGCAGTATTTT
TRBD1,TRBV7-8,TRBJ2-3,.,CASSTGQAADTQYF,TGTGCCAGCAGCACAGGACAGGCGGCTGATACGCAGTATTTT
.,TRBV2,TRBJ1-2,many,CASRKQSNYGYTF,TGTGCCAGCAGGAAACAGAGCAACTATGGCTACACCTTC
.,TRBV4-1,TRBJ1-5,.,CASSQAVGQPQHF,TGCGCCAGCAGCCAAGCTGTGGGCCAGCCCCAGCATTTT
TRBD2,TRBV7-6,TRBJ2-1,.,CASSLLAGPYNEQFF,TGTGCCAGCAGCTTATTAGCGGGACCTTACAATGAGCAGTTCTTC
TRBD1,TRBV6-1,TRBJ2-3,few,CASSRDSVTDTQYF,TGTGCCAGCAGCCGGGACAGCGTTACAGATACGCAGTATTTT
.,TRBV11-2,TRBJ2-5,many,CASRPRTGSQETQYF,TGTGCCAGCAGGCCGAGAACAGGCTCCCAAGAGACCCAGTACTTC
.,TRBV28,TRBJ2-3,many,CASSFHFGSMADTQYF,TGTGCCAGCAGTTTCCATTTCGGGTCCATGGCAGATACGCAGTATTTT
TRBD1,TRBV20-1,TRBJ2-7,.,CSAAGQGSYEQYF,TGCAGTGCCGCCGGACAGGGGTCCTACGAGCAGTACTTC
.,TRBV7-9,TRBJ2-4,.,CASSLDLGSLSKNIQYF,TGTGCCAGCAGCTTAGATTTGGGGAGTCTGTCCAAAAACATTCAGTACTTC
.,TRBV7-2,TRBJ1-3,few,CASSLAQTGNTIYF,TGTGCCAGCAGCTTAGCGCAAACTGGAAACACCATATATTTT
.,TRBV6-1,TRBJ1-5,many,CASSLGHSNQPQHF,TGTGCCAGCAGCCTGGGTCATAGCAATCAGCCCCAGCATTTT
.,TRBV4-2,TRBJ2-6,.,CASSQMGLAGPFSGANVLTF,TGTGCCAGCAGCCAAATGGGACTCGCAGGCCCCTTCTCTGGGGCCAACGTCCTGACTTTC
.,TRBV7-9,TRBJ2-5,many,CASSLDGGRQETQYF,TGTGCCAGCAGCTTAGACGGGGGGCGGCAAGAGACCCAGTACTTC
.,TRBV7-3,TRBJ2-1,.,CASSFGKSSYNEQFF,TGTGCCAGCAGCTTCGGGAAAAGCTCCTACAATGAGCAGTTCTTC
.,TRBV6-1,TRBJ2-2,few,CASTRGLTGELFF,TGTGCCAGCACCAGGGGCTTAACCGGGGAGCTGTTTTTT